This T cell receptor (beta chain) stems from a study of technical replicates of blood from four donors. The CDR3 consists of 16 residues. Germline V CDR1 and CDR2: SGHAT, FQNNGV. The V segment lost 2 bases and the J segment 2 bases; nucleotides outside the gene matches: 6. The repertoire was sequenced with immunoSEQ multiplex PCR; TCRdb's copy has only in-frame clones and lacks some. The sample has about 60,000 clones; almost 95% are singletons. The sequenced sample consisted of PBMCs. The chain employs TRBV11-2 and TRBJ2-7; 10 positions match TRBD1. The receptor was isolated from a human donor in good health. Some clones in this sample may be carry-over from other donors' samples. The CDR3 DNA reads TGTGCCAGCAGCTTAACGACCGGGACAGGGGCCTACGAGCAGTACTTC. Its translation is CASSLTTGTGAYEQYF.